The 20 T cell receptor beta chains below come from one sample, sequenced in a study of human T cells and chemical hapten exposure. TCRdb reprocessed the RACE reads via MiXCR and lists one record per CDR3 protein. This repertoire shows approximately 91,000 distinct CDR3 sequences, approximately 10% found once; its top ten account for roughly 1.5%. Specified time point: patch test 2, 6 weeks after DPC sensitization. Treatment given: therapeutic diphenylcyclopropenone sensitization with weekly scalp DPC. Sequenced material: whole blood, taken in connection with sensitization to the hapten diphenylcyclopropenone (DPC). These receptor sequences come from a man aged 18 to 30 with alopecia areata. Some clones in this sample may be carry-over from other donors' samples.

This clonotype was detected only a few times. This chain uses TRBV29-1 with TRBJ2-5; possible D gene TRBD2, 6 bases. Trimming left V 8 bases short and J 2 bases short, with 12 bases between. Germline V lookup: CDR1 SQVTM, CDR2 ANQGSEA. The CDR3 extends over 12 amino acids. The CDR3 here is CSCRGVQETQYF. In DNA form, the CDR3 reads TGCAGCTGCCGCGGGGTACAAGAGACCCAGTACTTC.

This clonotype appeared many times. CDR3 sequence reads: CASSLRGPNTEAFF. The CDR3 DNA reads TGTGCCAGCAGTCTCAGGGGGCCTAACACTGAAGCTTTCTTT. The rearrangement joins TRBV12-3 or TRBV12-4 to TRBJ1-1; 8 bases agree with TRBD1. The CDR3 consists of 14 residues. V dropped 5 bases and J dropped 2; count of bases not matched to a gene: 4.

In its sample, this clonotype was seen a few times. CDR3: CASSLTFGPGNTIYF. The CDR3 region has the DNA TGTGCCAGCAGCTTAACCTTCGGGCCTGGAAACACCATATATTTT. The rearrangement joins TRBV7-3 to TRBJ1-3, with D uncertain. The germline V gene has CDR1 SGHTA and CDR2 FQGTGA. Trimming took off 0 bases at V and 2 bases at J, with 8 bases between the two ends. CDR3 length: 15 residues.

The rearrangement uses TRBV11-1 and TRBJ2-5, with D maybe TRBD1 (5 bases). The CDR3 has 14 amino acids. CDR1 and CDR2 from the germline V gene are SGHAT and FQDESV (reference sequence). Trimming removed 10 bases at V and 0 bases at J, with 15 bases between. In DNA form, the CDR3 reads TGTGCCAACCACCGAGCGACAGACCAAGAGACCCAGTACTTC. This translates into CANHRATDQETQYF. The full variable domain, completed using reference TRBV11-1 and TRBJ2-5, is EAEVAQSPRYKITEKSQAVAFWCDPISGHATLYWYRQILGQGPELLVQFQDESVVDDSQLPKDRFSAERLKGVDSTLKIQPAELGDSAMYLCANHRATDQETQYFGPGTRLLVL.

This clonotype was detected many times. The rearrangement uses TRBV12-3 or TRBV12-4 and TRBJ2-1, with D possibly matching TRBD1 (6 bases). This CDR3 contains 15 residues. V shed 6 bases and J shed 2 bases, with 14 bases lying between them. The CDR3 reads CASSSPQGTYNEQFF. The CDR3 DNA is TGTGCCAGCAGCTCCCCCCAGGGGACCTACAATGAGCAGTTCTTC.

V gene TRBV12-2 combines with J gene TRBJ1-3. TRBV12-2 is recorded as a pseudogene. This CDR3 region has 17 residues. In nucleotides, the CDR3 is TGTGCAAGTCGCCCATATGGGGAGGGAAGAACTGGAAACACCATATATTTT. Translated: CASRPYGEGRTGNTIYF.

The chain has TRBV20-1 and TRBJ1-5; D unclear. V was cut by 2 bases and J by 0 bases, with 8 bases left in between. CDR1 DFQATT and CDR2 SNEGSKA come from the germline V gene (reference sequence). CDR3 size: 14 residues. CDR3 DNA: TGCAGTGCTAGACCCGGCGGTAGCAATCAGCCCCAGCATTTT. Translation: CSARPGGSNQPQHF.

This clonotype was observed a few times. The genes are TRBV19 and TRBJ2-3; D gene uncertain. V was cut by 7 bases and J by 4 bases, with 15 bases left in between. The CDR3 covers 14 residues. Germline CDR1 reads LNHDA; CDR2 reads SQIVND (reference sequence). CDR3 residues: CASKKSLMADTQYF. CDR3 in DNA: TGTGCCAGTAAAAAATCTTTGATGGCAGATACGCAGTATTTT.

This clonotype was counted between two and nine times. V usage is TRBV7-9 and J usage is TRBJ1-5; TRBD1 might be the D (5 bases). V was trimmed by 5 bases and J by 9 bases, leaving 17 bases between them. Germline V gene lookup returns CDR1 SEHNR and CDR2 FQNEAQ (reference sequence). The CDR3 contains 14 residues. This CDR3 is CASSRGTGNGPQHF. The CDR3 DNA is TGTGCCAGCAGCCGAGGGACGGGGAACGGGCCCCAGCATTTT.

The chain carries TRBV12-3 or TRBV12-4 and TRBJ1-2, with D perhaps TRBD1 (6 bases). V shed 3 bases and J shed 7 bases, with 12 bases lying between them. The CDR3 runs 13 residues. In nucleotides, the CDR3 is TGTGCCAGCAGTTTGCAACAGGGAAGTGGCTACACCTTC. Amino acid sequence: CASSLQQGSGYTF.

This clonotype has just a few counts. V gene TRBV7-6 combines with J gene TRBJ1-2; D is ambiguous. There are 16 residues in the CDR3. Germline loops: CDR1 SGHVS, CDR2 FNYEAQ. With 2 bases removed from V and 2 bases from J, the gap between germline ends came to 15 bases. CDR3 sequence (DNA): TGTGCCAGCAGCTTAAACATTGGTTCAGAGAACTATGGCTACACCTTC. This encodes CASSLNIGSENYGYTF.

This clonotype was detected a few times. The gene calls are TRBV27 and TRBJ1-5; D not certain. V was cut by 3 bases and J by 0 bases, with 15 bases left in between. Per germline, CDR1 MNHEY and CDR2 SMNVEV (reference sequence). This CDR3 comprises 17 residues. The CDR3, as DNA: TGTGCCAGCAGTTTTCTGAGGGTCCAATATAGCAATCAGCCCCAGCATTTT. Amino acid sequence: CASSFLRVQYSNQPQHF.

The chain carries TRBV9 and TRBJ2-3, with D maybe TRBD1 (6 bases). This CDR3 region has 14 residues. V dropped 6 bases and J dropped 2 bases, with 13 bases sitting between them. CDR1 and CDR2 (germline): SGDLS, YYNGEE. CDR3 loop: CASTKTGDTDTQYF. The CDR3 DNA sequence: TGTGCCAGCACTAAGACAGGCGACACAGATACGCAGTATTTT.

This clonotype has ten or more counts. The V and J genes are TRBV3-1 and TRBJ2-5; unclear D gene. There are 12 residues in the CDR3. Germline V CDR1 and CDR2: LGHDT, YNNKEL (reference sequence). V lost 2 bases, J lost 7 bases, and 8 bases lay in between. The CDR3, as DNA: TGTGCCAGCAGCCAAACCCCTGTGACCCAGTACTTC. Encoded protein: CASSQTPVTQYF.

Only a few counts were recorded for this clonotype. The J gene is TRBJ2-5, the V gene TRBV20-1, with D maybe TRBD1 (5 bases). This CDR3 spans 12 amino acids. Trimming left V 6 bases short and J 1 base short, with 9 bases between. Germline V gene data show CDR1 as DFQATT and CDR2 as SNEGSKA (reference sequence). The DNA of the CDR3 is TGCAGTGCCCTCAGGGCCCAAGAGACCCAGTACTTC. Protein: CSALRAQETQYF.

This clonotype was seen a few times. The V and J genes are TRBV7-9 and TRBJ2-7; no clear D gene. Trimming removed 1 base at V and 5 bases at J, with 9 bases between. The germline V gene has CDR1 SEHNR and CDR2 FQNEAQ (reference sequence). The CDR3 extends over 13 amino acids. CDR3 sequence: CASSLGSGNEQYF. The CDR3 coding sequence is TGTGCCAGCAGCTTAGGTTCTGGGAACGAGCAGTACTTC.

V gene TRBV7-6 combines with J gene TRBJ1-5; tentative D call: TRBD1 (6 bases). CDR3 length: 13 residues. The germline V and J ends were trimmed by 5 bases and 4 bases, with 9 bases remaining between them. From germline, CDR1 is SGHVS and CDR2 FNYEAQ. For the CDR3, the DNA is TGTGCCAGCAGCCGGACAGTAAATCAGCCCCAGCATTTT. Its translation: CASSRTVNQPQHF.

This clonotype was detected ten times or more. This chain links TRBV7-3 with TRBJ1-1; D ambiguous. The V and J ends lost 10 bases and 1 base respectively, with 7 bases between them. The CDR3 consists of 11 residues. From germline, CDR1 is SGHTA and CDR2 FQGTGA. The CDR3 loop is CATQENTEAFF. CDR3 nucleotides: TGTGCCACCCAAGAGAACACTGAAGCTTTCTTT.

The rearrangement links TRBV9 to TRBJ1-3, with 7 bases matching TRBD1. The trim removed 3 bases at V and 0 bases at J, leaving 6 bases unmatched. The CDR3 is 16 amino acids. Germline CDR1 reads SGDLS; CDR2 reads YYNGEE. The CDR3 spells CASSGGQASSGNTIYF. The CDR3, as DNA: TGTGCCAGCAGCGGAGGACAGGCGAGCTCTGGAAACACCATATATTTT.

V is TRBV3-1 and J is TRBJ2-2, with 14 nucleotides matching TRBD2. The V segment lost 2 bases and the J segment 4 bases; nucleotides outside the gene matches: 12. The CDR3 loop spans 20 amino acids. Germline assignment: CDR1 LGHDT and CDR2 YNNKEL (reference sequence). The CDR3 is CASSQILGLAGGRVTGELFF. The CDR3 nucleotides read TGTGCCAGCAGCCAAATTCTCGGACTAGCGGGGGGTCGAGTCACCGGGGAGCTGTTTTTT.